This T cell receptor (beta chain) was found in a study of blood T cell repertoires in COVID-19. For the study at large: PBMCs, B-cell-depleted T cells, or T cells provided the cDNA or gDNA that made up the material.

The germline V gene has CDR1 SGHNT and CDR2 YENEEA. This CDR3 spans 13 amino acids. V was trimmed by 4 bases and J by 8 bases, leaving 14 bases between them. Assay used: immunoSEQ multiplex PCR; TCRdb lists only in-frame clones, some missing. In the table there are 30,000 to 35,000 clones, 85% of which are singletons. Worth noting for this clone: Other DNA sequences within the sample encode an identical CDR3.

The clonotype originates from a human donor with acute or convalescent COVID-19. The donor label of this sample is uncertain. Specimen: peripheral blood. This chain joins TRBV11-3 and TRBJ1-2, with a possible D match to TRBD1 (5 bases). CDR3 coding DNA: TGTGCCAGCAGCTCAACCGGGGCGGGGGGCTACACCTTC. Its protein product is CASSSTGAGGYTF.